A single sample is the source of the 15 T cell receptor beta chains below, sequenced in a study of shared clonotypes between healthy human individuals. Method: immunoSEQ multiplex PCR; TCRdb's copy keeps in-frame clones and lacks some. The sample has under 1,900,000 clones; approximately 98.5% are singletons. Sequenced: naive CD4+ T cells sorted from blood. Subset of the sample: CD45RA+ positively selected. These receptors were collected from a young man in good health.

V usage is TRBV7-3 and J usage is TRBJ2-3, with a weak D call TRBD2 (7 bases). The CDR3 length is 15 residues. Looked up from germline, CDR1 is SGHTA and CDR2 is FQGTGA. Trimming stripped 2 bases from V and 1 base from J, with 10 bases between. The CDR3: CASSLAGAGTDTQYF. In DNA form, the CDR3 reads TGTGCCAGCAGCTTAGCGGGGGCGGGCACAGATACGCAGTATTTT.

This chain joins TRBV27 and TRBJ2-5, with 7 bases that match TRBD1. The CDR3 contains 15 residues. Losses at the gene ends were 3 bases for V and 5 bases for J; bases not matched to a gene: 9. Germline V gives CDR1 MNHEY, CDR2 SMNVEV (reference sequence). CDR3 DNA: TGTGCCAGCAGTTTCAACAGGGGAGAAGATGAGACCCAGTACTTC. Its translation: CASSFNRGEDETQYF.

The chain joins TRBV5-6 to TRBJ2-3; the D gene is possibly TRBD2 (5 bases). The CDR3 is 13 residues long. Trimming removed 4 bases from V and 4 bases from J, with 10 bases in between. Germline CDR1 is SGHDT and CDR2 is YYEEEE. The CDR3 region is CASSRGLADTQYF. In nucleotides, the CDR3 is TGTGCCAGCAGCCGAGGACTGGCAGATACGCAGTATTTT.

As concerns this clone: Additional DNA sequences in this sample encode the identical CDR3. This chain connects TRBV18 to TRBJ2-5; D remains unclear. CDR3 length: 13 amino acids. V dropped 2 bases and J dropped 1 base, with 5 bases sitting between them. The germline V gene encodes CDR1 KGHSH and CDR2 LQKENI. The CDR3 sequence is CASSPGIQETQYF. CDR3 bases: TGTGCCAGCTCACCAGGAATCCAAGAGACCCAGTACTTC.

CDR3 nucleotide sequence: TGTGCCAGCAGCGAAGGGGCATTCGCTGAAGCTTTCTTT. Translated: CASSEGAFAEAFF. The chain is built from TRBV7-9 and TRBJ1-1, with a possible D match to TRBD1 (5 bases). The V and J ends lost 5 bases and 6 bases respectively, with 13 bases between them. The germline V gene has CDR1 SEHNR and CDR2 FQNEAQ (reference sequence). This CDR3 is built from 13 residues. Drawing the rest from reference TRBV7-9 and TRBJ1-1, the complete variable domain is DTGVSQNPRHKITKRGQNVTFRCDPISEHNRLYWYRQTLGQGPEFLTYFQNEAQLEKSRLLSDRFSAERPKGSFSTLEIQRTEQGDSAMYLCASSEGAFAEAFFGQGTRLTVV.

The CDR3 region is CASSQGLKGVGPQHF. The CDR3 DNA sequence: TGCGCCAGCAGCCAAGGTCTCAAAGGGGTCGGGCCCCAGCATTTT. The chain couples TRBV4-1 to TRBJ1-5; TRBD1 might be the D (5 bases). The CDR3 length is 15 residues. V was pared by 1 base and J by 9 bases, with 16 bases between. Germline V gene data show CDR1 as MGHRA and CDR2 as YSYEKL.

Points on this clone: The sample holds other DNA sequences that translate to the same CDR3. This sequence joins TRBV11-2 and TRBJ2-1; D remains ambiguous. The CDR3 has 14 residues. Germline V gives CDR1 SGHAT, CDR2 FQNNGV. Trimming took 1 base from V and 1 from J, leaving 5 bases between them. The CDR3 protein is CASSLASSYNEQFF. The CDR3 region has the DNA TGTGCCAGCAGCTTAGCGAGTTCCTACAATGAGCAGTTCTTC.

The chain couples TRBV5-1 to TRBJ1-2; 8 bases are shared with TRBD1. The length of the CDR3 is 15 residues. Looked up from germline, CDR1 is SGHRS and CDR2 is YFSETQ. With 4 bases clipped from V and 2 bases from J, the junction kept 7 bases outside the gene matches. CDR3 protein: CASSQTAGGNYGYTF. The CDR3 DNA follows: TGCGCCAGCAGCCAAACCGCAGGGGGCAACTATGGCTACACCTTC.

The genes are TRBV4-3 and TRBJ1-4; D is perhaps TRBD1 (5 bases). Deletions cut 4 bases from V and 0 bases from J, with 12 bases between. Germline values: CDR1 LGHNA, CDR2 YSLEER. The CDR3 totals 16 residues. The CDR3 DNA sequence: TGCGCCAGCAGCCCGGATGGGGCGGCAACTAATGAAAAACTGTTTTTT. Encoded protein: CASSPDGAATNEKLFF.

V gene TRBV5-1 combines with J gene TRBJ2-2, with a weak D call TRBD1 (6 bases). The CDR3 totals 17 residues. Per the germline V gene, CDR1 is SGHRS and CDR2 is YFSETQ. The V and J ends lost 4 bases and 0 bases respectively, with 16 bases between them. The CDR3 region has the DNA TGCGCCAGCAGCATCAGGACCGGGACAACGAACACCGGGGAGCTGTTTTTT. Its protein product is CASSIRTGTTNTGELFF. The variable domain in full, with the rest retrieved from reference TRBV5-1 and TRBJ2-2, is KAGVTQTPRYLIKTRGQQVTLSCSPISGHRSVSWYQQTPGQGLQFLFEYFSETQRNKGNFPGRFSGRQFSNSRSEMNVSTLELGDSALYLCASSIRTGTTNTGELFFGEGSRLTVL.

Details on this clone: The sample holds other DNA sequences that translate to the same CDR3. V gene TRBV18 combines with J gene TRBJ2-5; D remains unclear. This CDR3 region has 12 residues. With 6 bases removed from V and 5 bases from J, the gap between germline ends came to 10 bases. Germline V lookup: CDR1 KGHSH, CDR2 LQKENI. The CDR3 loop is CASSPQGETQYF. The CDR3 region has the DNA TGTGCCAGCTCTCCCCAAGGGGAGACCCAGTACTTC.

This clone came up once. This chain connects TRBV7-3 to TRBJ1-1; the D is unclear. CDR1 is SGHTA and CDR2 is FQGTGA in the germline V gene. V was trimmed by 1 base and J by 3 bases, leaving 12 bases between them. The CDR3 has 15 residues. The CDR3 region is CASSLNSQSYTEAFF. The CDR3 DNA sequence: TGTGCCAGCAGCTTAAATTCCCAATCGTACACTGAAGCTTTCTTT.

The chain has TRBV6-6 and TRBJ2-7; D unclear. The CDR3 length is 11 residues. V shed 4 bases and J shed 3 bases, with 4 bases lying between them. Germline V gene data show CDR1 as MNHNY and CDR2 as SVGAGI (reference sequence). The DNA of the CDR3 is TGTGCCAGCAGTTTCGGCTACGAGCAGTACTTC. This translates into CASSFGYEQYF.

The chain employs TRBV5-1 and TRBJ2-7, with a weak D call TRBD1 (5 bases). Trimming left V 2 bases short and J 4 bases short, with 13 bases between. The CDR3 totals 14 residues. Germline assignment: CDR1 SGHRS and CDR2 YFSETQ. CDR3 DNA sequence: TGCGCCAGCAGCTTATCGACAGTGGGGTACGAGCAGTACTTC. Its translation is CASSLSTVGYEQYF.

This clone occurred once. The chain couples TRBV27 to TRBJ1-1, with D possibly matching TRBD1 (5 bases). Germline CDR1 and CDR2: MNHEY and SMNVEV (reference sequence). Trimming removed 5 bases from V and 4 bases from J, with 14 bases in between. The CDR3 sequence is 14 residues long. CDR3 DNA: TGTGCCAGCAGTACGCCCTCAGGGACCACTGAAGCTTTCTTT. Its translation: CASSTPSGTTEAFF.